The table lists the clone carrying this TCR beta chain with many counts. What it binds is unknown. From RNA transcripts, TCR beta CDR3 regions were amplified. An initial round of RT-PCR targeting the TCR CDR3 relied on the HTBI primer set. TCRdb re-called the multiplex PCR reads with MiXCR, one entry per CDR3 protein. Among 480,000 or so distinct CDR3 sequences listed, 14% were seen once. The CDR3 consists of 17 residues. Trimming cost V 5 bases and J 0 bases, with 17 bases left between them. CDR1 is SGHTA, CDR2 FQGTGA, per germline. The data were obtained in a study of T cells in Graves' hyperthyroidism and ophthalmopathy. Findings and limits, study-wide: The model predicted ophthalmopathy a median roughly six months before onset. Blood shared most expanded thyroid clonotypes above 0.001.

Uncontrolled infections, other autoimmune diseases, pregnancy or lactation led to exclusion of patients. The PBMCs had their origin in 8.5 to 10 ml of fresh peripheral blood. The V call is TRBV7-3, the J call TRBJ2-1; D is uncertain. Sequencing was carried out using blood. The TCR originated in a young woman with Graves' hyperthyroidism. The CDR3 DNA follows: TGTGCCAGCAGCCCAACCGGGTCCGCGAGCTCCTACAATGAGCAGTTCTTC. This encodes CASSPTGSASSYNEQFF.